These T cell receptor beta chains were read from a single sample in a study of cytomegalovirus exposure and HLA in healthy donors. Assay used: immunoSEQ multiplex PCR; TCRdb lists only in-frame clones, some missing. The data contain 90,000 to 130,000 clones, approximately 88% of them singletons. Sequencing input: PBMCs. These receptors were collected from a woman aged 30 to 39 in good health and CMV-seropositive. CDR3s include the opening cysteine and the closing phenylalanine or tryptophan. Each record gives: D gene, clone size, V gene, J gene, CDR3 protein, CDR3 DNA. A D gene is named only where the DNA matches it firmly. Clone size appears in some rows only: once, few, many, or a class for an expanded clone.

-	-	TRBV6-5	TRBJ2-7	CASSYRGTSYEQYF	TGTGCCAGCAGTTATCGGGGTACTTCCTACGAGCAGTACTTC
-	-	TRBV6-1	TRBJ1-1	CASSIQGPNTEAFF	TGTGCCAGCAGTATACAGGGACCGAACACTGAAGCTTTCTTT
TRBD2	-	TRBV18	TRBJ2-2	CASSPGGGWNTGELFF	TGTGCCAGCTCACCAGGCGGGGGATGGAACACCGGGGAGCTGTTTTTT
-	-	TRBV4-2	TRBJ1-2	CASSQDNRAYYGYTF	TGTGCCAGCAGCCAAGATAACAGGGCCTACTATGGCTACACCTTC
TRBD1	-	TRBV19	TRBJ2-2	CASSMAGGTGELFF	TGTGCCAGTAGTATGGCAGGGGGCACCGGGGAGCTGTTTTTT
-	-	TRBV5-1	TRBJ2-2	CASRAPEQGANTGELFF	TGCGCCAGCAGGGCCCCGGAACAGGGCGCGAACACCGGGGAGCTGTTTTTT
TRBD1	-	TRBV18	TRBJ2-7	CASSRGQGFYEQYF	TGTGCCAGCTCCCGTGGACAGGGCTTCTACGAGCAGTACTTC
TRBD2	few	TRBV9	TRBJ2-3	CASSVEPAASGRVSADTQYF	TGTGCCAGCAGCGTAGAACCTGCGGCTAGCGGGAGGGTTTCAGCAGATACGCAGTATTTT
-	-	TRBV9	TRBJ2-1	CASSVAIQGSSYNEQFF	TGTGCCAGCAGCGTCGCGATACAGGGAAGCTCCTACAATGAGCAGTTCTTC
TRBD1	-	TRBV6-5	TRBJ2-7	CASSSGDRGPGEQYF	TGTGCCAGCAGTTCAGGGGACAGGGGGCCCGGAGAGCAGTACTTC
-	once	TRBV6-8	TRBJ2-7	CASRDGKRLPYEQYF	TGTGCCAGCAGGGACGGGAAGCGTTTACCTTACGAGCAGTACTTC
-	-	TRBV5-4	TRBJ2-1	CASSLFWQDNEQFF	TGTGCCAGCAGCTTGTTCTGGCAGGACAATGAGCAGTTCTTC
TRBD1	-	TRBV27	TRBJ2-5	CASRRLGGGKETQYF	TGTGCCAGCAGACGTCTAGGGGGCGGAAAGGAGACCCAGTACTTC
TRBD1	-	TRBV7-2	TRBJ1-1	CASSLATGSTEAFF	TGTGCCAGCAGCTTAGCGACAGGGTCCACTGAAGCTTTCTTT
TRBD1	-	TRBV9	TRBJ2-5	CASSVGSIDRGETQYF	TGTGCCAGCAGCGTAGGTTCAATCGACAGGGGAGAGACCCAGTACTTC
-	-	TRBV5-1	TRBJ1-1	CASSLNRAEAFF	TGCGCCAGCAGCCTAAACAGGGCTGAAGCTTTCTTT
-	-	TRBV27	TRBJ2-1	CASSTARDNYNEQFF	TGTGCCAGCAGTACCGCGAGGGATAACTACAATGAGCAGTTCTTC
TRBD1	-	TRBV7-2	TRBJ1-1	CASSLRTGPNTEAFF	TGTGCCAGCAGCTTACGGACAGGACCGAACACTGAAGCTTTCTTT
-	-	TRBV5-5	TRBJ1-1	CASSITPRVNTEAFF	TGTGCCAGCAGCATTACTCCCAGGGTGAACACTGAAGCTTTCTTT
TRBD1	-	TRBV7-9	TRBJ2-2	CASSSRTGSRELFF	TGTGCCAGCAGCTCCCGGACAGGCTCCAGGGAGCTGTTTTTT
TRBD1	once	TRBV5-4	TRBJ1-1	CASSLWAGTEFEAFF	TGTGCCAGCAGCTTGTGGGCCGGGACAGAATTTGAAGCTTTCTTT
-	-	TRBV5-4	TRBJ2-1	CASSSDGGRYNEQFF	TGTGCCAGCAGTTCCGACGGGGGGCGGTACAATGAGCAGTTCTTC
-	-	TRBV6-1	TRBJ2-2	CASSEDRAGELFF	TGTGCCAGCAGTGAAGACAGGGCCGGGGAGCTGTTTTTT
TRBD1	-	TRBV7-9	TRBJ1-1	CASNGQGALNTEAFF	TGTGCCAGCAACGGACAGGGGGCTTTGAACACTGAAGCTTTCTTT
TRBD1	-	TRBV19	TRBJ1-5	CASSDRGRSNQPQHF	TGTGCCAGTTCGGACAGGGGGCGAAGTAATCAGCCCCAGCATTTT
TRBD2	-	TRBV5-6	TRBJ2-7	CASSLTSGSYEQYF	TGTGCCAGCAGCTTGACTAGCGGGAGCTACGAGCAGTACTTC
-	once	TRBV7-8	TRBJ1-2	CASSLGARNYGYTF	TGTGCCAGCAGCTTAGGGGCCAGAAACTATGGCTACACCTTC
TRBD2	-	TRBV5-6	TRBJ2-2	CASSSPLAGGNTGELFF	TGTGCCAGCAGCTCCCCGCTAGCGGGCGGGAACACCGGGGAGCTGTTTTTT
TRBD1	once	TRBV19	TRBJ1-2	CASKRGTGQGRGGYTF	TGTGCCAGTAAGCGTGGGACAGGCCAAGGTCGAGGTGGCTACACCTTC
-	-	TRBV11-2	TRBJ2-5	CASSPSGGGQETQYF	TGTGCCAGCAGCCCGAGTGGGGGCGGGCAAGAGACCCAGTACTTC
TRBD2	-	TRBV19	TRBJ2-7	CASSPTGLVYEQYF	TGTGCCAGTAGTCCCACGGGACTAGTCTACGAGCAGTACTTC
TRBD2	-	TRBV2	TRBJ2-1	CASRRGTSGRASGEQFF	TGTGCCAGCAGAAGGGGGACTAGCGGGAGGGCCTCCGGTGAGCAGTTCTTC
-	-	TRBV6-1	TRBJ1-4	CASSEVLQGWEKLFF	TGTGCCAGCAGTGAAGTTCTGCAGGGGTGGGAAAAACTGTTTTTT
-	-	TRBV29-1	TRBJ1-1	CSVETQGTEAFF	TGCAGCGTTGAGACTCAGGGCACTGAAGCTTTCTTT
TRBD1	-	TRBV27	TRBJ1-6	CASSRQGDNSPLHF	TGTGCCAGCAGTCGACAGGGGGATAATTCACCCCTCCACTTT
-	-	TRBV5-1	TRBJ1-1	CASSNAQGSEAFF	TGCGCCAGCAGCAATGCACAGGGTTCTGAAGCTTTCTTT
-	-	TRBV15	TRBJ2-4	CATGELENIQYF	TGTGCCACCGGGGAGCTAGAAAACATTCAGTACTTC
TRBD1	-	TRBV5-4	TRBJ2-2	CASSPQGRHTGELFF	TGTGCCAGCAGCCCACAGGGGCGGCACACCGGGGAGCTGTTTTTT
TRBD1	-	TRBV6-5	TRBJ1-2	CATFIGGQDGYTF	TGTGCCACCTTTATCGGAGGACAGGACGGCTACACCTTC
TRBD2	-	TRBV4-2	TRBJ2-7	CASRLAGAKGEQYF	TGTGCCAGCAGACTAGCGGGGGCGAAGGGAGAGCAGTACTTC
-	-	TRBV5-1	TRBJ2-3	CASSMAADTQYF	TGCGCCAGCAGTATGGCTGCAGATACGCAGTATTTT
-	-	TRBV19	TRBJ1-2	CASSMSGGNLLFSGYTF	TGTGCCAGTAGTATGTCCGGGGGTAACCTCCTCTTCAGTGGCTACACCTTC
-	-	TRBV10-3	TRBJ1-1	CAISFRGGVGTEAFF	TGTGCCATCAGCTTCAGGGGAGGGGTGGGGACTGAAGCTTTCTTT